Listed below are T cell receptor beta chains from one sample, sequenced in a study of human T cells and chemical hapten exposure. Each CDR3 protein gets one entry after TCRdb re-called the RACE reads with MiXCR. The sample yields more than 300,000 distinct CDR3 sequences, about 5% seen once. The material sequenced was whole blood, taken in connection with sensitization to the hapten diphenylcyclopropenone (DPC). Receptors originate from a woman aged 18-29 years with alopecia areata. Some clones in this sample may be carry-over from other donors' samples. The CDR3 runs from the conserved cysteine through the conserved F or W. The order of the fields is J gene, CDR3 length, clone size, D gene, V gene, CDR3 protein, CDR3 DNA. D genes are given only for firm matches. A clone size is listed for some rows: how often the clone was seen (once, few, many), or a class if it is expanded.

TRBJ2-3,16,few,TRBD2,TRBV14,CASSPLAGGITDTQYF,TGTGCCAGCAGCCCCCTAGCGGGGGGAATCACAGATACGCAGTATTTT
TRBJ2-7,14,many,-,TRBV4-1,CASSQGADLHEQYF,TGCGCCAGCAGCCAAGGGGCTGACTTGCACGAGCAGTACTTC
TRBJ1-5,15,many,-,TRBV6-5,CASSPSVVGLTAQHF,TGTGCCAGCAGCCCCTCCGTCGTGGGTCTCACGGCCCAGCATTTT
TRBJ2-7,15,-,-,TRBV12-3/TRBV12-4,CASSQWARLPYEQYF,TGTGCCAGCAGTCAATGGGCCCGGCTACCCTACGAGCAGTACTTC
TRBJ1-5,14,few,-,TRBV5-5,CASSSSGAYQPQHF,TGTGCCAGCAGCTCCTCAGGGGCCTATCAGCCCCAGCATTTT
TRBJ1-4,16,many,-,TRBV7-9,CASSLGYGATNEKLFF,TGTGCCAGCAGCTTAGGTTACGGGGCAACTAATGAAAAACTGTTTTTT
TRBJ2-5,16,-,-,TRBV27,CASSFIATPIRETQYF,TGTGCCAGCAGTTTTATCGCTACCCCAATAAGAGAGACCCAGTACTTC
TRBJ2-5,15,few,TRBD2,TRBV14,CASSLKLAGSETQYF,TGTGCCAGCAGCCTTAAGCTAGCGGGGTCAGAGACCCAGTACTTC
TRBJ2-7,15,many,-,TRBV28,CASISPGLWGYEQYF,TGTGCCAGCATTTCTCCGGGACTGTGGGGTTACGAGCAGTACTTC
TRBJ2-1,14,few,-,TRBV3-1,CASTHRYPYNEQFF,TGTGCCAGCACTCACAGATACCCCTACAATGAGCAGTTCTTC
TRBJ1-2,14,many,TRBD1,TRBV3-1,CASSQGQGASGYTF,TGTGCCAGCAGCCAAGGACAGGGGGCATCTGGCTACACCTTC
TRBJ2-1,13,-,-,TRBV12-3/TRBV12-4,CASSFLAKRKQFF,TGTGCCAGCAGTTTTTTGGCGAAACGGAAGCAGTTCTTC
TRBJ2-1,12,-,-,TRBV15,CATSRTGLEQFF,TGTGCCACCAGCAGGACCGGGCTTGAGCAGTTCTTC
TRBJ1-1,14,few,TRBD1,TRBV20-1,CSASGGAKNTEAFF,TGCAGTGCTTCAGGGGGGGCGAAGAACACTGAAGCTTTCTTT
TRBJ2-7,14,many,-,TRBV25-1,CASRGSWGGHEQYF,TGTGCCAGCAGGGGGTCGTGGGGGGGCCACGAGCAGTACTTC
TRBJ2-2,15,few,-,TRBV19,CASSIQGFSTGELFF,TGTGCCAGTAGTATTCAGGGCTTCAGCACCGGGGAGCTGTTTTTT
TRBJ1-2,16,few,-,TRBV4-2,CASSQEGRPIPYGYTF,TGTGCCAGCAGCCAAGAAGGGCGACCGATCCCCTATGGCTACACCTTC
TRBJ2-7,13,many,-,TRBV20-1,CSAREAGKLEQYF,TGCAGTGCTAGAGAGGCAGGAAAACTCGAGCAGTACTTC
TRBJ2-1,15,-,-,TRBV9,CASSLTIGMGNEQFF,TGTGCCAGCAGCCTTACCATAGGGATGGGGAATGAGCAGTTCTTC
TRBJ2-2,15,-,-,TRBV7-2,CATTLTGGYTGELFF,TGTGCCACCACCCTTACGGGGGGCTACACCGGGGAGCTGTTTTTT
TRBJ2-3,16,few,-,TRBV7-8,CASSSRLGSSTDTQYF,TGTGCCAGCAGCTCGCGGTTGGGGTCTAGCACAGATACGCAGTATTTT
TRBJ2-7,19,many,TRBD2,TRBV10-3,CAISDLLSRLADISYEQYF,TGTGCCATCAGTGATTTACTGTCCCGACTAGCGGACATTTCCTACGAGCAGTACTTC
TRBJ1-6,16,few,-,TRBV7-2,CASSLDLGRMNSPLHF,TGTGCCAGCAGCTTAGACTTAGGACGGATGAATTCACCCCTCCACTTT
TRBJ1-1,14,-,-,TRBV20-1,CSARDGRTNTEAFF,TGCAGTGCTAGAGACGGGAGGACGAACACTGAAGCTTTCTTT
TRBJ2-7,17,many,TRBD2,TRBV12-3/TRBV12-4,CASSLVVLAGNAYEQYF,TGTGCCAGCAGTTTAGTAGTACTAGCGGGGAACGCCTACGAGCAGTACTTC
TRBJ2-6,17,many,-,TRBV20-1,CSAYHREGGSGANVLTF,TGCAGTGCTTACCACAGGGAAGGAGGGTCTGGGGCCAACGTCCTGACTTTC
TRBJ2-3,18,-,TRBD2,TRBV15,CATSRELAGAQITDTQYF,TGTGCCACCAGCAGAGAACTAGCGGGGGCCCAAATAACAGATACGCAGTATTTT
TRBJ1-1,13,-,-,TRBV27,CASSFEGNTEAFF,TGTGCCAGCAGTTTTGAGGGGAACACTGAAGCTTTCTTT
TRBJ1-1,19,few,TRBD1,TRBV23-1,CASSQSRVTRDSTNTEAFF,TGCGCCAGCAGTCAATCCCGCGTTACTCGGGACAGTACGAACACTGAAGCTTTCTTT
TRBJ1-1,17,-,-,TRBV5-8,CASSFSSRVTVRSEAFF,TGTGCCAGCAGCTTCTCCTCCCGGGTGACGGTTAGGTCTGAAGCTTTCTTT
TRBJ2-5,14,few,TRBD2,TRBV6-2/TRBV6-3,CATNPTSGGQTQYF,TGTGCCACCAATCCGACTAGCGGGGGGCAGACCCAGTACTTC
TRBJ2-7,15,-,TRBD2,TRBV10-2,CASSVYAGGHYEQYF,TGCGCCAGCAGTGTCTATGCGGGGGGGCACTACGAGCAGTACTTC
TRBJ2-3,16,many,TRBD1,TRBV12-3/TRBV12-4,CASREDRGFFTDTQYF,TGTGCCAGCAGAGAGGACAGGGGTTTTTTTACAGATACGCAGTATTTT
TRBJ1-5,17,-,-,TRBV7-8,CASSPTSRRQLNQPQHF,TGTGCCAGCAGCCCCACGTCGAGGAGGCAGCTCAATCAGCCCCAGCATTTT
TRBJ2-7,13,few,-,TRBV29-1,CSVSDKETYEQYF,TGCAGCGTTAGCGACAAGGAGACCTACGAGCAGTACTTC
TRBJ1-5,15,many,-,TRBV28,CASSLGGSGNQPQHF,TGTGCCAGCAGTTTAGGAGGCTCTGGTAATCAGCCCCAGCATTTT
TRBJ1-6,18,-,-,TRBV5-6,CASSLGGTTLAYNSPLHF,TGTGCCAGCAGCTTGGGAGGAACCACGCTGGCGTATAATTCACCCCTCCACTTT